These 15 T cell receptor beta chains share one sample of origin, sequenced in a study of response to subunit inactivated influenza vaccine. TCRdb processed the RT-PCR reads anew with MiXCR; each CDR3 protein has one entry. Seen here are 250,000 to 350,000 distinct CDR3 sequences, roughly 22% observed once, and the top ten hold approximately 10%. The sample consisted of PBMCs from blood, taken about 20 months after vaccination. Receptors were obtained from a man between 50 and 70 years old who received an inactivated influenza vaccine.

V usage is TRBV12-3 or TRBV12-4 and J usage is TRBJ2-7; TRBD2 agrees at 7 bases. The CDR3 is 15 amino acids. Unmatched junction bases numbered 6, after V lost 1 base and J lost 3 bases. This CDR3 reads CASSLGAGVSYEQYF. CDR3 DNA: TGTGCCAGCAGTTTAGGGGCGGGAGTCAGCTACGAGCAGTACTTC.

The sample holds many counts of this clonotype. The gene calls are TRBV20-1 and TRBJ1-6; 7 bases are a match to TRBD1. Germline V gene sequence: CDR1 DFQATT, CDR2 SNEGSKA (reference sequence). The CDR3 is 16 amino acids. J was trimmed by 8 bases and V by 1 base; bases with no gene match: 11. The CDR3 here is CSARGPGGNSHSPLHF. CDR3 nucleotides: TGCAGTGCTAGAGGCCCAGGGGGAAACTCTCATTCACCCCTCCACTTT.

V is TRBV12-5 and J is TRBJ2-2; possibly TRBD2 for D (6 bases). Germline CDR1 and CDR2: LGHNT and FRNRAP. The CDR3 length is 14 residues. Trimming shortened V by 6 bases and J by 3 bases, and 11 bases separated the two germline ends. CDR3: CASGPGTDTGELFF. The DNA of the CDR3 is TGTGCTAGTGGACCCGGGACTGACACCGGGGAGCTGTTTTTT.

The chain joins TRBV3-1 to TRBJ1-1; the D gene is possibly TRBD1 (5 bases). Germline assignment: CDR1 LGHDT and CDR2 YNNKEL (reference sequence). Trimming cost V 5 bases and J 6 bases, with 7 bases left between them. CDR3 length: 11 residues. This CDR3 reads CASSSTAEAFF. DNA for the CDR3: TGTGCCAGCAGCTCGACAGCTGAAGCTTTCTTT. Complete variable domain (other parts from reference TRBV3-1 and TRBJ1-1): DTAVSQTPKYLVTQMGNDKSIKCEQNLGHDTMYWYKQDSKKFLKIMFSYNNKELIINETVPNRFSPKSPDKAHLNLHINSLELGDSAVYFCASSSTAEAFFGQGTRLTVV.

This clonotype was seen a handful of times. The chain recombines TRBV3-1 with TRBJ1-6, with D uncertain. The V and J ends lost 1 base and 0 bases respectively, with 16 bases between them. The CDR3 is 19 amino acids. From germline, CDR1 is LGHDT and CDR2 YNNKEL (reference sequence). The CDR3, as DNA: TGTGCCAGCAGCCAAGGCGGACGGGGAAGAAGCTCCTATAATTCACCCCTCCACTTT. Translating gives CASSQGGRGRSSYNSPLHF.

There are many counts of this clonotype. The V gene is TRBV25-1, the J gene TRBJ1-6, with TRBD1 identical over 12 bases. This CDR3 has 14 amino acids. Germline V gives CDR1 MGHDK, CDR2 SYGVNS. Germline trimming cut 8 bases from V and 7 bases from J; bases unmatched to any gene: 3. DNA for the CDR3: TGTGCCAGCGTGGGACAGGGGGCGAATTCACCCCTCCACTTT. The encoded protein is CASVGQGANSPLHF.

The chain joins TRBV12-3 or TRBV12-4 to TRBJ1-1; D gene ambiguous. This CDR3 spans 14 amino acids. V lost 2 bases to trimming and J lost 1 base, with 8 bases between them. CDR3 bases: TGTGCCAGCAGTTTAACAGCCCAGAACACTGAAGCTTTCTTT. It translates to CASSLTAQNTEAFF.

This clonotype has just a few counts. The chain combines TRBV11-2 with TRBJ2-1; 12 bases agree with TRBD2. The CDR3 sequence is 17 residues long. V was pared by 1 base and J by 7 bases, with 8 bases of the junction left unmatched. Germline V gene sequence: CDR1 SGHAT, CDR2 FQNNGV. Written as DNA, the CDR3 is TGTGCCAGCAGCTTAGTGGTACTAGCGGGGGGATTAAATGAGCAGTTCTTC. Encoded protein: CASSLVVLAGGLNEQFF.

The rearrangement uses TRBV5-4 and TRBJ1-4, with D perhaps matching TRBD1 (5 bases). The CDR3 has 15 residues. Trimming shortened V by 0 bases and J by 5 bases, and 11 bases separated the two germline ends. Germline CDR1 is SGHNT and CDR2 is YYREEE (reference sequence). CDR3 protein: CASSLAGTANEKLFF. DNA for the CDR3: TGTGCCAGCAGCTTGGCCGGGACTGCAAATGAAAAACTGTTTTTT.

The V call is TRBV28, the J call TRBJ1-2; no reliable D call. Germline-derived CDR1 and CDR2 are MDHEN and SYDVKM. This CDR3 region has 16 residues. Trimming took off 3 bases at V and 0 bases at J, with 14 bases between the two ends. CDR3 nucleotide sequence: TGTGCCAGCAGTTTTTATGCCGACTGGACTAACTATGGCTACACCTTC. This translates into CASSFYADWTNYGYTF.

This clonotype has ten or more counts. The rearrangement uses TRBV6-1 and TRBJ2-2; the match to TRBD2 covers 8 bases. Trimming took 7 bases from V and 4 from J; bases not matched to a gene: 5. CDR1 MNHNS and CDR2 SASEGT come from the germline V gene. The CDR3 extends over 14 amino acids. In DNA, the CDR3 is TGTGCCAGCAATAGCGGGACTGCCACCGGGGAGCTGTTTTTT. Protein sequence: CASNSGTATGELFF.

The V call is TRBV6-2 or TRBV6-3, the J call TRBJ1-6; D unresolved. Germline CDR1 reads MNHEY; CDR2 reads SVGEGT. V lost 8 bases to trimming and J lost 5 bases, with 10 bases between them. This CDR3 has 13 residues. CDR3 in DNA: TGTGCCAGCGCCCTAGGGAATAATTCACCCCTCCACTTT. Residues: CASALGNNSPLHF.

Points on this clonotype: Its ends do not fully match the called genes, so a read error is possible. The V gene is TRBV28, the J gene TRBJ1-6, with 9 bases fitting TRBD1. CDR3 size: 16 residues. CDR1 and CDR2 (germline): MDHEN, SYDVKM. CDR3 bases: TGTGCCAGCAGTTCGGACAGGGGCCGGTATAATTCACACCTCCACTTT. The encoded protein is CASSSDRGRYNSHLHF.

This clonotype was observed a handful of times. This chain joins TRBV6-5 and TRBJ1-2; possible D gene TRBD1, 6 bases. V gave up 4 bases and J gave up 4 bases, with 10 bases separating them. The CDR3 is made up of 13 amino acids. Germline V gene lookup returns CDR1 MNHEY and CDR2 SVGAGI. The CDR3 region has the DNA TGTGCCAGCAGTTGGGAGACAGGCTATGGCTACACCTTC. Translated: CASSWETGYGYTF.

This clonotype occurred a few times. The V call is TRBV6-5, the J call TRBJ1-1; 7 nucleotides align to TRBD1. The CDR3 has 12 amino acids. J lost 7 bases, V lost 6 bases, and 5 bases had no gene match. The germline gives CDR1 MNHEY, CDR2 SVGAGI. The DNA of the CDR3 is TGTGCCAGCAGAGGGACAGCGGGTGAAGCTTTCTTT. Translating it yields CASRGTAGEAFF.